In its sample, the clone carrying this T cell receptor (beta chain) was seen a few times. The data originate from a study of beta chain features in type 1 diabetes. The whole isolated RNA underwent reverse transcription, so sequencing captured expressed TCRB transcripts. The repertoire was sequenced with immunoSEQ multiplex PCR; TCRdb's copy has only in-frame clones and lacks some. The table includes hundreds of thousands of clones, over 10% detected once. The V gene end was trimmed by 5 bases and the J gene end by 4 bases; junction bases not matched to a gene: 5. CDR1 and CDR2 (germline): SEHNR, FQNEAQ (reference sequence). The CDR3 length is 14 residues.

This receptor was obtained from a man between 18 and 35 years old in good health. The chain is built from TRBV7-9 and TRBJ1-1, with TRBD1 matching over 9 bases. Material: naive CD4+ T cells from blood. Here the CDR3 reads CASSAQGAGTEAFF. CDR3 sequence (DNA): TGTGCCAGCAGCGCACAGGGGGCGGGCACTGAAGCTTTCTTT.